What follows is one TCR beta chain and its context. Its target is unknown. Germline CDR1 SNHLY, CDR2 FYNNEI. CDR3 size: 17 residues. Trimming removed 0 bases at V and 0 bases at J, with 12 bases between. Each TCR beta cDNA library carried unique molecular identifiers. MiXCR, applied by TCRdb to the PCR reads, yields one record per CDR3 protein. The table shows about 540,000 distinct CDR3 sequences, with about a third occurring only once. The source of the sample is a study of post-analysis software for immune sequencing data. General study results and limits: Five TRBV segments (TRBV5-6, TRBV5-1 and TRBV20-1 among them) occurred more frequently in patients than in controls.

The genes are TRBV2 and TRBJ2-1; D uncertain. Material: blood. The receptor comes from a girl aged 2-17 years with multiple sclerosis. Written as DNA, the CDR3 is TGTGCCAGCAGTGAAGCTCTAGGGCCTAGCTCCTACAATGAGCAGTTCTTC. It yields the protein CASSEALGPSSYNEQFF.